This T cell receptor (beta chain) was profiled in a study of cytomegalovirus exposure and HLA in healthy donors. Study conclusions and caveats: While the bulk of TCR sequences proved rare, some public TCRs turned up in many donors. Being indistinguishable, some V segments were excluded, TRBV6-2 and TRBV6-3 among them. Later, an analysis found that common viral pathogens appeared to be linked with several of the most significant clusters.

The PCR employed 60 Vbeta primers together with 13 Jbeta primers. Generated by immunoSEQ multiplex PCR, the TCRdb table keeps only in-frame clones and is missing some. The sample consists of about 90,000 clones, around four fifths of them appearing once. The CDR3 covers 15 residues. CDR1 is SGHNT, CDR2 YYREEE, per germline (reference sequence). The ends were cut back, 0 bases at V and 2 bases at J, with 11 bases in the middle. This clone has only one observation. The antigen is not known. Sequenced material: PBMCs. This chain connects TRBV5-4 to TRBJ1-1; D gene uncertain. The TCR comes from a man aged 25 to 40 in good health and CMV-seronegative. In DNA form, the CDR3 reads TGTGCCAGCAGCTTGGATGCAGGCCCAAACACTGAAGCTTTCTTT. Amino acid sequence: CASSLDAGPNTEAFF.